This T cell receptor beta chain was captured by sequencing in a study of regulatory T cells in long-lasting Graves disease. The germline V and J ends were trimmed by 1 base and 7 bases, with 7 bases remaining between them. Germline V gene sequence: CDR1 DFQATT, CDR2 SNEGSKA (reference sequence). The CDR3 has 11 amino acids. The table lists this clonotype with a few counts. The antigen remains unidentified. Specified time point: persistent/refractory GD, antithyroid drugs over 5 years with positive TRAb. PBMCs were the source of the RNA used for TCR sequencing. Graves' disease was diagnosed by American Thyroid Association guidelines. Study findings and constraints: The study found TRBV28, TRBJ1-2 and TRBJ2-5 favored in persistent disease. Small numbers of samples may have cut accuracy.

Combining iRepertoire HTBI primers with Arm-PCR of CDR3 regions, the authors built TCR beta libraries. TCRdb reprocessed the multiplex PCR reads with MiXCR, giving one entry per CDR3 protein. Of 300,000 or so distinct CDR3 sequences listed, roughly a fifth were seen once; the top ten hold just under 30%. Specimen: peripheral blood mononuclear cells (PBMCs), collected when the disease was refractory, from a patient treated with antithyroid drugs. The receptor comes from a female donor with Graves disease. The rearrangement joins TRBV20-1 to TRBJ1-2, with D hard to call. CDR3 sequence reads: CSARGTTGYTF. CDR3 bases: TGCAGTGCTAGAGGGACCACTGGCTACACCTTC.